This T cell receptor beta chain comes out of a study of blood T cells in healthy people across ages. This clonotype was observed many times. Sample-barcoded 5' priming and a J-beta primer mix drove a second PCR of roughly 7 to 11 cycles. MiXCR, applied by TCRdb to the 5' RACE reads, yields one record per CDR3 protein. In the table there are around 1,900,000 distinct CDR3 sequences, roughly two fifths of which are singletons. This clonotype was sampled from a human donor in good health. Source material: blood.

The CDR3 nucleotides are TGCAGCGTCCGGGACTTCCTCTACGAGCAGTACTTC. As protein: CSVRDFLYEQYF. This chain connects TRBV29-1 to TRBJ2-7; possibly TRBD2 for D (6 bases). CDR1 SQVTM and CDR2 ANQGSEA come from the germline V gene. The CDR3 has 12 residues. The V and J ends lost 6 bases and 3 bases respectively, with 12 bases between them.